A single sample is the source of the 9 T cell receptor beta chains below, sequenced in a study of radiotherapy plus CTLA-4 blockade in lung cancer. Sequenced by immunoSEQ multiplex PCR; TCRdb stores in-frame clones only, minus some. This table holds roughly 100,000 clones, over 75% found once. Sequences were derived from peripheral blood, sampled from a patient treated with radiotherapy plus ipilimumab. The receptors here all came from a human donor with non-small cell lung cancer that progressed on radiotherapy plus ipilimumab. Some clones in this sample may be carry-over from other donors' samples.

The V and J genes are TRBV2 and TRBJ2-3; possibly TRBD2 for D (7 bases). The V end was cut by 3 bases, the J end by 2 bases, with 12 bases between. Germline CDR1 SNHLY, CDR2 FYNNEI. The CDR3 runs 15 residues. The CDR3 nucleotides are TGTGCCAGCAGTGATCGGGGGGCGCACACAGATACGCAGTATTTT. Translating gives CASSDRGAHTDTQYF.

The rearrangement uses TRBV11-3 and TRBJ2-7, with D maybe TRBD2 (6 bases). The CDR3 has 18 residues. Trimming took off 3 bases at V and 0 bases at J, with 21 bases between the two ends. The germline V gene encodes CDR1 SGHNT and CDR2 YENEEA. The CDR3 protein is CASSFLGCGLKSSYEQYF. CDR3 DNA sequence: TGTGCCAGCAGCTTTCTAGGTTGCGGACTAAAGAGCTCCTACGAGCAGTACTTC.

CDR3 loop: CASSYRDSPPQYF. In nucleotides, the CDR3 is TGTGCCAGCAGCTACCGGGACAGCCCCCCCCAGTACTTC. The V call is TRBV7-9, the J call TRBJ2-7, with 7 bases that match TRBD1. Germline V lookup: CDR1 SEHNR, CDR2 FQNEAQ (reference sequence). The ends lost 4 bases at V and 10 bases at J; junction bases unmatched: 10. This CDR3 is built from 13 residues.

This clone was detected once. The chain recombines TRBV5-1 with TRBJ1-2, with a possible D match to TRBD1 (5 bases). This CDR3 is 14 amino acids long. Trimming stripped 3 bases from V and 3 bases from J, with 12 bases between. Germline V gene lookup returns CDR1 SGHRS and CDR2 YFSETQ. The CDR3 DNA is TGCGCCAGCAGCTCCGAGACAGCCCACTATGGCTACACCTTC. Translation: CASSSETAHYGYTF.

This clone occurred a few times. Germline is not matched at one junction end, which may reflect a read error. The chain links TRBV7-2 to TRBJ2-7; TRBD1 might be the D (7 bases). Looked up from germline, CDR1 is SGHTA and CDR2 is FQGNSA. This CDR3 spans 14 amino acids. CDR3 sequence (DNA): TGTGCCAGCAGCCCGGAGGGTCGCAGGGGGACAAAAGGCTTC. The encoded protein is CASSPEGRRGTKGF. The entire variable domain, with the rest obtained from reference TRBV7-2 and TRBJ2-7, is as follows: GAGVSQSPSNKVTEKGKDVELRCDPISGHTALYWYRQSLGQGLEFLIYFQGNSAPDKSGLPSDRFSAERTGGSVSTLTIQRTQQEDSAVYLCASSPEGRRGTKGFGPGTRLTVT.

The chain carries TRBV27 and TRBJ2-2; 8 bases are a match to TRBD2. CDR1 is MNHEY, CDR2 SMNVEV, per germline (reference sequence). The CDR3 contains 17 residues. The V gene end was trimmed by 2 bases and the J gene end by 3 bases; junction bases not matched to a gene: 8. This chain's CDR3 is CASSLLPGLGYTGELFF. In DNA form, the CDR3 reads TGTGCCAGCAGTTTACTTCCGGGACTAGGATACACCGGGGAGCTGTTTTTT.

V usage is TRBV11-3 and J usage is TRBJ1-1; 9 nucleotides align to TRBD1. The V gene's germline CDR1 is SGHNT and CDR2 YENEEA. This CDR3 contains 15 residues. V was clipped by 5 bases and J by 3 bases; unmatched bases: 7. Here the CDR3 DNA reads TGTGCCAGCAGCCCGAAGGGGGACAGGGACACTGAAGCTTTCTTT. The encoded protein is CASSPKGDRDTEAFF. The full variable domain, completed using reference TRBV11-3 and TRBJ1-1, is EAGVVQSPRYKIIEKKQPVAFWCNPISGHNTLYWYLQNLGQGPELLIRYENEEAVDDSQLPKDRFSAERLKGVDSTLKIQPAELGDSAVYLCASSPKGDRDTEAFFGQGTRLTVV.

The chain employs TRBV19 and TRBJ1-6, with D possibly TRBD1 on 5 matching bases. Germline CDR1 and CDR2: LNHDA and SQIVND (reference sequence). The CDR3 is 13 amino acids. Trimming removed 4 bases at V and 10 bases at J, with 11 bases between. The DNA of the CDR3 is TGTGCCAGTAGTACCGAGAGGGACTCACCCCTCCACTTT. Protein product: CASSTERDSPLHF. Filled out from reference TRBV19 and TRBJ1-6, the complete variable domain reads DGGITQSPKYLFRKEGQNVTLSCEQNLNHDAMYWYRQDPGQGLRLIYYSQIVNDFQKGDIAEGYSVSREKKESFPLTVTSAQKNPTAFYLCASSTERDSPLHFGNGTRLTVT.

Only one count was recorded for this clone. The chain links TRBV19 to TRBJ2-7; tentatively, D is TRBD1 or TRBD2 (5 bases each). The CDR3 runs 14 residues. V was pared by 6 bases and J by 1 base, with 13 bases between. Germline values: CDR1 LNHDA, CDR2 SQIVND (reference sequence). DNA for the CDR3: TGTGCCAGTAGATCGCCGGGACCGTCCTACGAGCAGTACTTC. Translation gives CASRSPGPSYEQYF.